The clone carrying this TCR beta chain was counted ten times or more. Its specificity is not known. CDR1 is MGHRA and CDR2 is YSYEKL in the germline V gene. V shed 1 base and J shed 5 bases, with 6 bases lying between them. CDR3 size: 13 residues. This entry belongs to a study of identical twins. Study-level findings and limits: Abundant cord blood beta clonotypes carried fewer insertions; memory repertoires showed none.

Template switching added a universal primer site, and cDNA bore unique molecular identifiers. TCRdb processed the 5' RACE reads anew with MiXCR; each CDR3 protein has one entry. The sample lists 1,800,000 or so distinct CDR3 sequences, about 32% occurring once. Sequencing input: cord blood. The source of this sequence is a newborn girl in good health. The chain couples TRBV4-1 to TRBJ2-1; no clear D. CDR3 loop: CASSQVLDNEQFF. CDR3 DNA sequence: TGCGCCAGCAGCCAAGTACTTGACAATGAGCAGTTCTTC.